Listed here are 16 T cell receptor beta chains from one sample, sequenced in a study of T cell responses to AZD1222 COVID-19 vaccine. Sequencing was performed with immunoSEQ multiplex PCR; in TCRdb, only in-frame clones are kept and a portion is missing. Counted here are about 200,000 clones, roughly nine tenths occurring once; the ten biggest clones make up about 3.5%. The sequenced sample was peripheral blood, obtained 28 days after the second AZD1222 dose. The receptor set was obtained from an adult who received the AZD1222 COVID-19 vaccine.

The J gene is TRBJ2-5, the V gene TRBV18, with D possibly being TRBD2 (6 bases). Germline CDR1 is KGHSH and CDR2 is LQKENI. The CDR3 has 14 residues. The ends were cut back, 3 bases at V and 5 bases at J, with 13 bases in the middle. The DNA for the CDR3 is TGTGCCAGCTCACCCGGGACTGGTCCGGAGACCCAGTACTTC. This gives the protein CASSPGTGPETQYF.

The rearrangement joins TRBV19 to TRBJ1-2; the D is unclear. V lost 7 bases, J lost 4 bases, and 10 bases lay in between. The CDR3 has 12 residues. Germline assignment: CDR1 LNHDA and CDR2 SQIVND (reference sequence). DNA of the CDR3: TGTGCCAGTACCGGGAATCGCTATGGCTACACCTTC. Translated, it gives CASTGNRYGYTF. Variable domain in full (rest from reference TRBV19 and TRBJ1-2): DGGITQSPKYLFRKEGQNVTLSCEQNLNHDAMYWYRQDPGQGLRLIYYSQIVNDFQKGDIAEGYSVSREKKESFPLTVTSAQKNPTAFYLCASTGNRYGYTFGSGTRLTVV.

This chain connects TRBV4-2 to TRBJ2-7; 7 positions match TRBD1. With 0 bases clipped from V and 5 bases from J, the junction kept 7 bases outside the gene matches. Germline V CDR1 and CDR2: LGHNA, YNFKEQ. The CDR3 sequence is 15 residues long. The CDR3 reads CASSQEGARGNEQYF. CDR3 sequence (DNA): TGTGCCAGCAGCCAAGAAGGGGCCAGGGGGAACGAGCAGTACTTC.

This clone was seen just once. This sequence joins TRBV7-2 and TRBJ1-6; 10 bases line up with TRBD1. J was trimmed by 7 bases and V by 6 bases; bases with no gene match: 9. This CDR3 has 16 amino acids. CDR1 SGHTA and CDR2 FQGNSA come from the germline V gene. The CDR3: CASRSTKTGGNSPLHF. The CDR3 DNA sequence: TGTGCCAGCAGATCCACGAAGACAGGGGGCAATTCACCCCTCCACTTT. The full variable domain, its missing parts supplied by reference TRBV7-2 and TRBJ1-6, is GAGVSQSPSNKVTEKGKDVELRCDPISGHTALYWYRQSLGQGLEFLIYFQGNSAPDKSGLPSDRFSAERTGGSVSTLTIQRTQQEDSAVYLCASRSTKTGGNSPLHFGNGTRLTVT.

J is TRBJ1-1 and V is TRBV18; D may be TRBD1 (5 bases). Trimming took off 2 bases at V and 3 bases at J, with 19 bases between the two ends. Per germline, CDR1 KGHSH and CDR2 LQKENI. The CDR3 spans 17 residues. CDR3 amino acids: CASSPAPAGNVHTEAFF. DNA for the CDR3: TGTGCCAGCTCACCAGCCCCGGCAGGGAACGTGCACACTGAAGCTTTCTTT.

V and J are TRBV28 and TRBJ1-2, with 8 bases identical to TRBD1. Germline CDR1 reads MDHEN; CDR2 reads SYDVKM. This CDR3 region has 15 residues. Unmatched junction bases numbered 15, after V lost 5 bases and J lost 10 bases. The chain's CDR3 is CASSVGRTGNQLYTF. The CDR3 coding sequence is TGTGCCAGCAGTGTCGGACGGACAGGGAACCAACTCTACACCTTC.

V and J are TRBV5-1 and TRBJ2-1; 10 bases fit TRBD2. The CDR3 runs to 15 residues. Germline trimming cut 4 bases from V and 0 bases from J; bases unmatched to any gene: 1. CDR1 is SGHRS, CDR2 YFSETQ, per germline. The CDR3 sequence: CASSTSGNSYNEQFF. CDR3 DNA: TGCGCCAGCAGCACTAGCGGGAACTCCTACAATGAGCAGTTCTTC. Combining the CDR3 with reference TRBV5-1 and TRBJ2-1 gives the whole variable domain KAGVTQTPRYLIKTRGQQVTLSCSPISGHRSVSWYQQTPGQGLQFLFEYFSETQRNKGNFPGRFSGRQFSNSRSEMNVSTLELGDSALYLCASSTSGNSYNEQFFGPGTRLTVL.

The rearrangement links TRBV7-9 to TRBJ1-2; D is unclear. Trimming took off 1 base at V and 7 bases at J, with 7 bases between the two ends. This CDR3 has 12 residues. Germline values: CDR1 SEHNR, CDR2 FQNEAQ (reference sequence). The DNA for the CDR3 is TGTGCCAGCAGCTTAGGCATCACTGGCTACACCTTC. Residues: CASSLGITGYTF. The full variable domain, its missing parts supplied by reference TRBV7-9 and TRBJ1-2, is DTGVSQNPRHKITKRGQNVTFRCDPISEHNRLYWYRQTLGQGPEFLTYFQNEAQLEKSRLLSDRFSAERPKGSFSTLEIQRTEQGDSAMYLCASSLGITGYTFGSGTRLTVV.

This clone is a singleton in its sample. The chain couples TRBV9 to TRBJ2-7; D remains ambiguous. V was trimmed by 3 bases and J by 0 bases, leaving 7 bases between them. The CDR3 has 13 residues. CDR1 and CDR2 (germline): SGDLS, YYNGEE. CDR3 region: CASSGDRSYEQYF. CDR3 in DNA: TGTGCCAGCAGCGGGGATCGCTCCTACGAGCAGTACTTC. Based on the CDR3 plus reference TRBV9 and TRBJ2-7, the full variable domain is DSGVTQTPKHLITATGQRVTLRCSPRSGDLSVYWYQQSLDQGLQFLIQYYNGEERAKGNILERFSAQQFPDLHSELNLSSLELGDSALYFCASSGDRSYEQYFGPGTRLTVT.

The chain has TRBV29-1 and TRBJ2-1; D may be TRBD1 or TRBD2 (5 bases each). Germline-derived CDR1 and CDR2 are SQVTM and ANQGSEA. V lost 4 bases to trimming and J lost 6 bases, with 13 bases between them. The CDR3 covers 13 residues. In DNA form, the CDR3 reads TGCAGCGTTGGGGGGATGATAGGCAATGAGCAGTTCTTC. Translating gives CSVGGMIGNEQFF.

V is TRBV10-2 and J is TRBJ1-2; 7 positions match TRBD1. The CDR3 is 16 amino acids. Germline V gives CDR1 WSHSY, CDR2 SAAADI. The V gene end was trimmed by 10 bases and the J gene end by 3 bases; junction bases not matched to a gene: 17. CDR3 sequence: CATRGTGEGPYYGYTF. The CDR3 DNA reads TGCGCCACCAGGGGAACAGGGGAGGGGCCCTACTATGGCTACACCTTC.

This chain uses TRBV7-3 with TRBJ2-1; tentative D call: TRBD1 (5 bases). V was pared by 2 bases and J by 9 bases, with 11 bases between. The CDR3 contains 13 residues. Looked up from germline, CDR1 is SGHTA and CDR2 is FQGTGA. The chain's CDR3 is CASSLVDRGEQFF. The CDR3 nucleotides are TGTGCCAGCAGCTTAGTAGATAGGGGTGAGCAGTTCTTC. Supplemented by reference TRBV7-3 and TRBJ2-1, the full variable domain reads GAGVSQTPSNKVTEKGKYVELRCDPISGHTALYWYRQSLGQGPEFLIYFQGTGAADDSGLPNDRFFAVRPEGSVSTLKIQRTERGDSAVYLCASSLVDRGEQFFGPGTRLTVL.

The chain combines TRBV19 with TRBJ1-6; D is ambiguous. The germline CDR1 and CDR2 sequences are LNHDA and SQIVND (reference sequence). The CDR3 is made up of 12 amino acids. The ends were cut back, 4 bases at V and 5 bases at J, with 3 bases in the middle. CDR3 in amino acids: CASSTNNSPLHF. DNA of the CDR3: TGTGCCAGTAGTACCAATAATTCACCCCTCCACTTT. The full variable domain, with the rest looked up from reference TRBV19 and TRBJ1-6, is DGGITQSPKYLFRKEGQNVTLSCEQNLNHDAMYWYRQDPGQGLRLIYYSQIVNDFQKGDIAEGYSVSREKKESFPLTVTSAQKNPTAFYLCASSTNNSPLHFGNGTRLTVT.

This clone occurred once. The V gene is TRBV15, the J gene TRBJ1-1, with unresolved D. The CDR3 is 16 amino acids. Trimming took 0 bases from V and 1 from J, leaving 12 bases between them. Germline CDR1 LNHNV, CDR2 YYDKDF (reference sequence). CDR3: CATSRDGWESNTEAFF. The CDR3 DNA reads TGTGCCACCAGCAGAGATGGGTGGGAGTCGAACACTGAAGCTTTCTTT.

This clone was detected once. This rearrangement joins TRBV11-2 to TRBJ1-1, with 7 bases lining up with TRBD1. Germline CDR1 SGHAT, CDR2 FQNNGV. This CDR3 is built from 15 residues. V lost 5 bases to trimming and J lost 0 bases; unmatched junction nucleotides: 6. The CDR3, as DNA: TGTGCCAGCAGCCCGGGGGGACAGATGAACACTGAAGCTTTCTTT. Translating it yields CASSPGGQMNTEAFF.

The V call is TRBV29-1, the J call TRBJ2-7; TRBD2 agrees at 14 bases. The CDR3 extends over 14 amino acids. Per germline, CDR1 SQVTM and CDR2 ANQGSEA. With 7 bases clipped from V and 4 bases from J, the junction kept 6 bases outside the gene matches. Here the CDR3 DNA reads TGCAGCGCCCGACTAGCGGGAGGGCTGTACGAGCAGTACTTC. This gives the protein CSARLAGGLYEQYF.